These 10 T cell receptor beta chains were all obtained from the same sample, sequenced in a study of T cell responses to AZD1222 COVID-19 vaccine (dated by TCRdb to about 2021). Preparation of the library involved the immunoSEQ multiplex PCR assay. The table was pulled from immuneACCESS by TCRdb, which kept in-frame rearrangements only. Such tables lose some clones; where checked, under half of the loss comes from unresolved V genes, and the rest has no known cause. The sample contains some 120,000 clones, around 94% of them found a single time. The ten largest clones add up to roughly 7% of the sample. What the time point label conveys for this sample: baseline before first vaccination. Sequences were derived from peripheral blood, sampled on day 0 of AZD1222 vaccination. The receptor source for this set is an adult in good health.

J is TRBJ2-4 and V is TRBV2, with 11 bases fitting TRBD2. This CDR3 is built from 15 residues. After removal of 7 bases from V and 0 bases from J, the junction contained 2 bases not matched to a gene. Germline lookup yields CDR1 SNHLY and CDR2 FYNNEI. The DNA of the CDR3 is TGTGCCAGCACGACTAGCGGGGTAGCCAAAAACATTCAGTACTTC. Translation: CASTTSGVAKNIQYF.

This chain links TRBV6-2 or TRBV6-3 with TRBJ2-1; D unclear. This CDR3 region has 13 residues. V gave up 0 bases and J gave up 3 bases, with 3 bases separating them. Per the germline V gene, CDR1 is MNHEY and CDR2 is SVGEGT. The CDR3 DNA reads TGTGCCAGCAGTTACTCGATCTACAATGAGCAGTTCTTC. Translated, it gives CASSYSIYNEQFF.

The gene calls are TRBV6-5 and TRBJ1-4; 8 bases align to TRBD1. The CDR3 loop spans 12 amino acids. Germline trimming cut 7 bases from V and 5 bases from J; bases unmatched to any gene: 0. Looked up from germline, CDR1 is MNHEY and CDR2 is SVGAGI. Here the CDR3 DNA reads TGTGCCAGCAACAGGGGGAATGAAAAACTGTTTTTT. Amino acid sequence: CASNRGNEKLFF.

J is TRBJ1-3 and V is TRBV4-1; D remains ambiguous. Looked up from germline, CDR1 is MGHRA and CDR2 is YSYEKL. The V gene lost 4 bases and the J gene lost 4 bases, with 11 bases spanning the gap. This CDR3 spans 14 amino acids. CDR3 residues: CASSLGTDGNTIYF. The CDR3 nucleotides are TGCGCCAGCAGCCTGGGAACAGACGGAAACACCATATATTTT.

This clone was counted once. In nucleotides, the CDR3 is TGTGCCAGCAGCCCCACCGGGACCGAGCCCGGGGAGCTGTTTTTT. It is translated as CASSPTGTEPGELFF. This rearrangement joins TRBV5-4 to TRBJ2-2; D possibly uses TRBD1 or TRBD2 (5 bases each). The CDR3 is made up of 15 amino acids. Germline CDR1 reads SGHNT; CDR2 reads YYREEE (reference sequence). The V gene lost 4 bases and the J gene lost 6 bases, with 16 bases spanning the gap.

This chain joins TRBV30 and TRBJ2-7; TRBD2 agrees at 8 bases. CDR3 length: 14 residues. V lost 4 bases and J lost 0; bases outside the gene matches: 5. The germline gives CDR1 GTSNPN, CDR2 SVGIG (reference sequence). DNA of the CDR3: TGTGCCTGGACGGGCGGGGGGAGCTCCTACGAGCAGTACTTC. This gives the protein CAWTGGGSSYEQYF.

The chain is built from TRBV16 and TRBJ1-1; D unclear. This CDR3 is built from 12 residues. Trimming pared 0 bases from V and 6 bases from J, leaving 5 bases between. The germline V gene encodes CDR1 KGHSY and CDR2 FQNENV. CDR3 bases: TGTGCCAGCAGCCAATCCGCCCCTGAAGCTTTCTTT. It specifies CASSQSAPEAFF.

The V and J genes are TRBV28 and TRBJ1-2; D call uncertain. CDR1 MDHEN and CDR2 SYDVKM come from the germline V gene. Trimming pared 4 bases from V and 5 bases from J, leaving 8 bases between. This CDR3 has 12 residues. The CDR3 sequence: CASSSVPYGYTF. CDR3 coding DNA: TGTGCCAGCAGTTCGGTCCCTTATGGCTACACCTTC.

The chain recombines TRBV7-3 with TRBJ1-2; 8 bases are shared with TRBD1. Trimming cost V 2 bases and J 7 bases; bases outside gene matches: 3. The CDR3 loop spans 13 amino acids. The V gene's germline CDR1 is SGHTA and CDR2 FQGTGA. The chain's CDR3 is CASSLPTGVGYTF. CDR3 in DNA: TGTGCCAGCAGCTTACCGACAGGGGTTGGCTACACCTTC.

The sample holds one count of this clone. The V call is TRBV3-1 (or the pseudogene TRBV3-2), the J call TRBJ2-7; D is unresolved. Per the germline V gene, CDR1 is LGHDT and CDR2 is YNNKEL (reference sequence). This CDR3 has 15 residues. V lost 6 bases, J lost 0 bases, and 15 bases lay in between. The CDR3 here is CASRGKTDSSYEQYF. The CDR3 DNA reads as TGTGCCAGCAGGGGAAAGACGGATAGCTCCTACGAGCAGTACTTC.